This T cell receptor beta chain was captured by sequencing in a study of beta chain features in type 1 diabetes. For the study at large: Patients were similar to healthy donors in age and gender (as well as in cell yields). Whole-study findings and limits: Patients with type 1 diabetes carried fewer insertions and had more deletions at their VDJ junctions. Patients with Type 1 diabetes showed moderately but significantly shorter TCRB CDR3s in all four CD4+ subsets.

The whole isolated RNA underwent reverse transcription, so sequencing captured expressed TCRB transcripts. The repertoire was sequenced with immunoSEQ multiplex PCR; TCRdb's copy has only in-frame clones and lacks some. The sample lists some 700,000 clones, about an eighth occurring once. This clone was counted between two and nine times. The target antigen is unknown. The germline V gene has CDR1 GTSNPN and CDR2 SVGIG (reference sequence). This CDR3 contains 14 residues. Deletions cut 0 bases from V and 7 bases from J, with 10 bases between. The chain couples TRBV30 to TRBJ1-6, with D possibly matching TRBD1 (5 bases). This TCR was recovered from a man between 18 and 35 years old with type 1 diabetes. The sequencing sample was made of naive CD4+ T cells from blood. The CDR3 spells CAWSVRRANSPLHF. For the CDR3, the DNA is TGTGCCTGGAGTGTACGCAGGGCGAATTCACCCCTCCACTTT.